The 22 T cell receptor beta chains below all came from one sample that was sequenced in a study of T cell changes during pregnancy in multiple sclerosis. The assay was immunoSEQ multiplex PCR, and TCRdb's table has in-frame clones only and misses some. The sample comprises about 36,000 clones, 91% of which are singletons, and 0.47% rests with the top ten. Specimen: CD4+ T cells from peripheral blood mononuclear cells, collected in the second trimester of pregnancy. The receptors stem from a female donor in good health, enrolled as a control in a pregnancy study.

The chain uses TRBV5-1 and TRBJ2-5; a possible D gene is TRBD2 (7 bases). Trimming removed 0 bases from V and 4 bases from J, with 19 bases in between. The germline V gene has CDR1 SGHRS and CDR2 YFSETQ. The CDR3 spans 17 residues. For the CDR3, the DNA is TGCGCCAGCAGCTTGGAACAGTTGGGCGGGGGCTCAGAGACCCAGTACTTC. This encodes CASSLEQLGGGSETQYF.

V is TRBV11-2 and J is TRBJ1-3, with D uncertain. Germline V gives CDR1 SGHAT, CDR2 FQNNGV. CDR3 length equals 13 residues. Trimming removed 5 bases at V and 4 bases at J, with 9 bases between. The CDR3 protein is CASSPPQGNTIYF. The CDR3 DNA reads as TGTGCCAGCAGCCCGCCCCAGGGAAACACCATATATTTT. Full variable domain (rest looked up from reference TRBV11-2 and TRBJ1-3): EAGVAQSPRYKIIEKRQSVAFWCNPISGHATLYWYQQILGQGPKLLIQFQNNGVVDDSQLPKDRFSAERLKGVDSTLKIQPAKLEDSAVYLCASSPPQGNTIYFGEGSWLTVV.

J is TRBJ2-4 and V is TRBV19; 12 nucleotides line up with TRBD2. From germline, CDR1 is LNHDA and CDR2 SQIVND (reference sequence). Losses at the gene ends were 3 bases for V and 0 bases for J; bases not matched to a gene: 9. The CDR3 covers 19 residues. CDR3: CASSIDPSGGAGAKNIQYF. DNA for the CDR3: TGTGCCAGTAGTATCGATCCTAGCGGGGGGGCGGGAGCCAAAAACATTCAGTACTTC.

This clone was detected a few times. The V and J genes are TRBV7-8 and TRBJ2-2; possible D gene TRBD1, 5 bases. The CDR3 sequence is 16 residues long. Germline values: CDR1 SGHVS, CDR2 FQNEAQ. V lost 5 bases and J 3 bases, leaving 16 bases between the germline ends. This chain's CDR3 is CASSHRLGVHTGELFF. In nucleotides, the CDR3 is TGTGCCAGCAGCCACAGGCTTGGGGTACACACCGGGGAGCTGTTTTTT.

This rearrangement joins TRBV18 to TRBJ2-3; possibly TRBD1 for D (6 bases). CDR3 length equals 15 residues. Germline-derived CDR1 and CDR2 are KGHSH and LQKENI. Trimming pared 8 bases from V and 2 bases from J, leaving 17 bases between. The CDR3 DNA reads TGTGCCAGCAACACCAGGGGACATTACACAGATACGCAGTATTTT. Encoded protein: CASNTRGHYTDTQYF.

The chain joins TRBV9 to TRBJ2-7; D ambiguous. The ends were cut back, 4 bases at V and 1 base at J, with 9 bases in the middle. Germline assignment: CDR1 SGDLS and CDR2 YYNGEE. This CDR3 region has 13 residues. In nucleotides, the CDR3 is TGTGCCAGCAGCCTCCAGGATTCCTACGAGCAGTACTTC. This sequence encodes CASSLQDSYEQYF.

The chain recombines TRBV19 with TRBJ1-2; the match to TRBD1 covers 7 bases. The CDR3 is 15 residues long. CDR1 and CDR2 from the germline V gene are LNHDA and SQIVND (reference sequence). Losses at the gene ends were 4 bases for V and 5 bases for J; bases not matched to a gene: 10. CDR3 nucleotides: TGTGCCAGTAGTACCCAGACAGGGCCTTCGTATGGCTACACCTTC. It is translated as CASSTQTGPSYGYTF.

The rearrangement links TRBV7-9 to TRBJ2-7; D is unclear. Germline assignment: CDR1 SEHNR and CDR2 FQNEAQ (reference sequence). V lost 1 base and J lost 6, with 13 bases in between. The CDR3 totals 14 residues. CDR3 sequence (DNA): TGTGCCAGCAGCTTAGGCTCCGTTAACTCCGAGCAGTACTTC. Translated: CASSLGSVNSEQYF.

The CDR3 bases are TGTGCCAGCACCCCCCAGGCCAGATTGAACACTGAAGCTTTCTTT. This codes for CASTPQARLNTEAFF. The gene calls are TRBV28 and TRBJ1-1; unclear D gene. With 7 bases removed from V and 0 bases from J, the gap between germline ends came to 15 bases. The CDR3 extends over 15 amino acids. Germline assignment: CDR1 MDHEN and CDR2 SYDVKM.

CDR3 nucleotides: TGTGCCAGCAGCGTGACAGGGGGCGGTGAAAAACTGTTTTTT. It specifies CASSVTGGGEKLFF. V and J are TRBV7-9 and TRBJ1-4; TRBD1 aligns across 10 bases. The CDR3 runs to 14 residues. Trimming at V came to 5 bases and at J to 7 bases, leaving 4 bases not matched to a gene. Germline CDR1 reads SEHNR; CDR2 reads FQNEAQ (reference sequence).

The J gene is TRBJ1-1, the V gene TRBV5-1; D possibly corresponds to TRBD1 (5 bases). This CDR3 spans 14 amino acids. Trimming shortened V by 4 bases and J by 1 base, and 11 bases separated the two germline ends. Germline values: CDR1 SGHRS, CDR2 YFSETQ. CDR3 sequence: CASSIQAENTEAFF. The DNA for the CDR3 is TGCGCCAGCAGCATACAGGCCGAGAACACTGAAGCTTTCTTT.

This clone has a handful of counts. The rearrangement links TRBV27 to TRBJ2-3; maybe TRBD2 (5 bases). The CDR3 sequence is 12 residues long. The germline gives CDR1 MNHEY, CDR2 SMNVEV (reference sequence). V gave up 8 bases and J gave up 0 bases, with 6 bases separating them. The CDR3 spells CASRTSTDTQYF. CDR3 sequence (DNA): TGTGCCAGCCGGACTAGCACAGATACGCAGTATTTT.

Here the CDR3 DNA reads TGTGCCAGCAGCACCCGGCCTCCCGGGAGGGGCGAGCAGTTCTTC. Translated, it gives CASSTRPPGRGEQFF. This sequence joins TRBV7-6 and TRBJ2-1, with 8 positions matching TRBD2. The V gene end was trimmed by 5 bases and the J gene end by 10 bases; junction bases not matched to a gene: 13. The CDR3 has 15 residues. CDR1 SGHVS and CDR2 FNYEAQ come from the germline V gene.

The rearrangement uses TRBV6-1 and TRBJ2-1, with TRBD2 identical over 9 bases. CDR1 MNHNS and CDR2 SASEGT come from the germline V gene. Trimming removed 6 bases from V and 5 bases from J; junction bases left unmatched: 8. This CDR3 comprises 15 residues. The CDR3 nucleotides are TGTGCCAGCAGAACCGGGACTAGCAGCGACAATGAGCAGTTCTTC. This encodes CASRTGTSSDNEQFF.

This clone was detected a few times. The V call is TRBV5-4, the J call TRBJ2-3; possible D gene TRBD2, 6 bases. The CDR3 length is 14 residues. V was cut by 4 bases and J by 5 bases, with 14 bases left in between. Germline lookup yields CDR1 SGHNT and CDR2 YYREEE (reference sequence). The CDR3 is CASSPGGSLDTQYF. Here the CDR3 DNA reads TGTGCCAGCAGCCCCGGGGGTAGCTTAGATACGCAGTATTTT.

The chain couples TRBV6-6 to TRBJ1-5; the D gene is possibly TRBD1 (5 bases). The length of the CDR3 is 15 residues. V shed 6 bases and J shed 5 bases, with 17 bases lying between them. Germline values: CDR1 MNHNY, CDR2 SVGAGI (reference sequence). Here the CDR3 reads CASSRGEGRYQPQHF. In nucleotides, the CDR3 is TGTGCCAGCAGCCGGGGGGAGGGGCGCTATCAGCCCCAGCATTTT.

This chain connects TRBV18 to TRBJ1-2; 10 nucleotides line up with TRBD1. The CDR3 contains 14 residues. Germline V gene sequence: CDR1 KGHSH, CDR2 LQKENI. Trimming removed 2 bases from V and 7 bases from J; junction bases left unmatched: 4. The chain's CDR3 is CASSPGTGDGGYTF. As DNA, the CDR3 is TGTGCCAGCTCACCAGGGACAGGGGATGGTGGCTACACCTTC.

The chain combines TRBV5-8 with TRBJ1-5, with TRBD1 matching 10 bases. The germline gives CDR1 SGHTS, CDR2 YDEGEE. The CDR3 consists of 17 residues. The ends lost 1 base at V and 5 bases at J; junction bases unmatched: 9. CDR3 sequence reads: CASSLWSGTGVYQPQHF. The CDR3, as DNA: TGTGCCAGCAGCTTGTGGTCTGGGACAGGGGTGTATCAGCCCCAGCATTTT.

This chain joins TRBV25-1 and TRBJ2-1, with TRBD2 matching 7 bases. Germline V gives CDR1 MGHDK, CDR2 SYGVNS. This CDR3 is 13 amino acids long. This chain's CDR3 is CAGGGDSYNEQFF. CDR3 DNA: TGTGCTGGTGGGGGGGACTCCTACAATGAGCAGTTCTTC.

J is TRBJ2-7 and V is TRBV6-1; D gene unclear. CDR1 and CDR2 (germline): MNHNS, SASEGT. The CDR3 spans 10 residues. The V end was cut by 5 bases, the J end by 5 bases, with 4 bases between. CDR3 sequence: CASSSNEQYF. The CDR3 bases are TGTGCCAGCAGTTCAAACGAGCAGTACTTC.

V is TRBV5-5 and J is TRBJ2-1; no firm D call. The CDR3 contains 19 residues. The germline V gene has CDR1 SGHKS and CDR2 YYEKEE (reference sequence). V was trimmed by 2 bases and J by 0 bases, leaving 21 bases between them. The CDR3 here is CASSFLPPAATGSYNEQFF. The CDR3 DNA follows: TGTGCCAGCAGCTTCCTTCCACCCGCCGCGACTGGCTCCTACAATGAGCAGTTCTTC.

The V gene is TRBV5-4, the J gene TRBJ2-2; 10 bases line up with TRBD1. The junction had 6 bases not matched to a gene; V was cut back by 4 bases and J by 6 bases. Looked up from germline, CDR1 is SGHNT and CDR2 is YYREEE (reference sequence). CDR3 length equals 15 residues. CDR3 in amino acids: CASSSRDRGAGELFF. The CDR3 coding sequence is TGTGCCAGCAGCAGCCGGGACAGGGGCGCCGGGGAGCTGTTTTTT.